This TCR beta chain was retrieved from a study of T cell changes during pregnancy in multiple sclerosis. Sequencing was performed with immunoSEQ multiplex PCR; in TCRdb, only in-frame clones are kept and a portion is missing. This sample has 30,000 to 40,000 clones, with just over 90% found just once. The trim removed 5 bases at V and 6 bases at J, leaving 4 bases unmatched. Germline lookup yields CDR1 SGHTA and CDR2 FQGTGA. CDR3 length: 13 residues. Sequencing was performed on CD4+ T cells from peripheral blood mononuclear cells, taken in the third trimester of pregnancy. The receptor comes from a female donor with multiple sclerosis, enrolled in a pregnancy study. The chain combines TRBV7-3 with TRBJ2-7; the match to TRBD1 covers 10 bases. Written as DNA, the CDR3 is TGTGCCAGCAGCACCCGACAGGGGGCCGAGCAGTACTTC. Its protein product is CASSTRQGAEQYF.